This paragraph reports one T cell receptor beta chain. Its specificity is unknown. The data stem from a study of cytomegalovirus exposure and HLA in healthy donors. Study results and limitations: Roughly even sequencing depth across donors was the assumption behind the presence/absence analyses.

The CDR3 is made up of 15 amino acids. V was pared by 6 bases and J by 5 bases, with 9 bases of the junction left unmatched. Germline V gene lookup returns CDR1 MNHNS and CDR2 SASEGT. The PCR ran on 60 Vbeta and 13 Jbeta primers. The repertoire was sequenced with immunoSEQ multiplex PCR; TCRdb's copy has only in-frame clones and lacks some. The data hold roughly 190,000 clones, with roughly 77% observed a single time. The receptor comes from a woman aged 50 to 60 in good health and CMV-seronegative. The chain uses TRBV6-1 and TRBJ2-1; 8 nucleotides match TRBD1. The sequenced sample consisted of PBMCs. The CDR3 sequence: CASRRTGTPHNEQFF. The CDR3 DNA sequence: TGTGCCAGCAGACGGACAGGGACCCCCCACAATGAGCAGTTCTTC.